The T cell receptor (beta chain) under discussion was sequenced for a study of memory CD4+ T cells and cytomegalovirus serostatus. Study overall: Of the healthy Belgian adults, 9 were CMV seropositive and 24 seronegative. Regarding the study as a whole: CMV serostatus prediction reached median AUC approximately 0.96, or 0.89 with US-trained model.

In regard to this clone: Antigen specificity is unknown.

Single viable CD3+CD4+CD8-CD45RO+ cells were sorted as the memory CD4+ T cells. Serum IgG to CMV pp150, pp28, p38 and p52 defined serostatus. Some clones are missing from TCRdb's copy, which holds only in-frame ones; the method was immunoSEQ multiplex PCR. Counted here are about 100,000 clones, 80% occurring once; the ten biggest clones make up about 4%. V was pared by 6 bases and J by 0 bases, with 12 bases between. This CDR3 spans 15 amino acids. CDR1 KGHSH and CDR2 LQKENI come from the germline V gene. The specimen sequenced was memory CD4+ T cells from blood. The sequence came from an adult in good health and CMV-seropositive. V is TRBV18 and J is TRBJ1-5; D is unclear. The CDR3 reads CASSPADSSNQPQHF. The CDR3 coding sequence is TGTGCCAGCTCCCCGGCAGATTCTAGCAATCAGCCCCAGCATTTT.